One sample yielded the 29 T cell receptor beta chains listed below, sequenced in a study of blood T cell repertoires in COVID-19. Assay: immunoSEQ multiplex PCR; the TCRdb copy retains only in-frame clones and omits some. The table has 250,000 to 350,000 clones, roughly 88% seen once; the top ten hold 3%. Sequencing was carried out using peripheral blood. These receptors all come from a woman aged 30 to 39 with active or convalescent COVID-19.

The rearrangement joins TRBV5-6 to TRBJ2-5; TRBD1 matches at 7 bases. The germline V gene has CDR1 SGHDT and CDR2 YYEEEE. The CDR3 sequence is 15 residues long. J gave up 1 base and V 3 bases, and 6 bases lay outside the gene matches. The CDR3 coding sequence is TGTGCCAGCAGCTGGAGAACAGGGGTCCAAGAGACCCAGTACTTC. This sequence encodes CASSWRTGVQETQYF. The variable domain in full, completed from reference TRBV5-6 and TRBJ2-5, reads DAGVTQSPTHLIKTRGQQVTLRCSPKSGHDTVSWYQQALGQGPQFIFQYYEEEERQRGNFPDRFSGHQFPNYSSELNVNALLLGDSALYLCASSWRTGVQETQYFGPGTRLLVL.

The J gene is TRBJ2-3, the V gene TRBV10-3; 7 nucleotides agree with TRBD2. CDR3 size: 15 residues. Germline assignment: CDR1 ENHRY and CDR2 SYGVKD. The trim removed 5 bases at V and 2 bases at J, leaving 7 bases unmatched. CDR3 sequence: CAISPTSDPTDTQYF. As DNA, the CDR3 is TGTGCCATCAGTCCCACTAGCGATCCCACAGATACGCAGTATTTT.

V and J are TRBV12-2 and TRBJ1-5. TRBV12-2 is a listed pseudogene. This CDR3 region has 12 residues. In DNA form, the CDR3 reads TGTGCAAGTCGCTTACTAGAACAGCCCCAGCATTTT. It specifies CASRLLEQPQHF.

The chain recombines TRBV30 with TRBJ2-2, with D maybe TRBD2 (6 bases). Trimming shortened V by 1 base and J by 2 bases, and 11 bases separated the two germline ends. Germline CDR1 is GTSNPN and CDR2 is SVGIG (reference sequence). The CDR3 is 15 amino acids. The CDR3 is CAWSGTSLNTGELFF. The CDR3 DNA follows: TGTGCCTGGAGTGGAACTAGCTTAAACACCGGGGAGCTGTTTTTT.

This chain uses TRBV28 with TRBJ2-3; 11 bases line up with TRBD2. Germline V gene data show CDR1 as MDHEN and CDR2 as SYDVKM. V lost 4 bases, J lost 8 bases, and 8 bases stayed unmatched. The CDR3 extends over 15 amino acids. The CDR3 nucleotides are TGTGCCAGCAGTTCCCTAGCGGGGGGCCGGGGTACGCAGTATTTT. The encoded protein is CASSSLAGGRGTQYF. Full variable domain (missing parts from reference TRBV28 and TRBJ2-3): DVKVTQSSRYLVKRTGEKVFLECVQDMDHENMFWYRQDPGLGLRLIYFSYDVKMKEKGDIPEGYSVSREKKERFSLILESASTNQTSMYLCASSSLAGGRGTQYFGPGTRLTVL.

V usage is TRBV30 and J usage is TRBJ1-6, with D maybe TRBD1 (5 bases). Trimming removed 4 bases from V and 6 bases from J, with 19 bases in between. There are 16 residues in the CDR3. Looked up from germline, CDR1 is GTSNPN and CDR2 is SVGIG (reference sequence). The CDR3 DNA reads TGTGCCTGGAATGGGAGGAGGGGACCTACTAATTCACCCCTCCACTTT. It specifies CAWNGRRGPTNSPLHF.

The rearrangement uses TRBV27 and TRBJ2-3; 9 bases are shared with TRBD1. CDR1 and CDR2 (germline): MNHEY, SMNVEV (reference sequence). V lost 3 bases to trimming and J lost 2 bases; unmatched junction nucleotides: 3. The CDR3 contains 15 residues. The CDR3 DNA reads TGTGCCAGCAGTTTCCGGGACAGGGTCACAGATACGCAGTATTTT. Protein sequence: CASSFRDRVTDTQYF.

V is TRBV4-3 and J is TRBJ2-1; TRBD2 matches 11 bases. This CDR3 has 16 residues. Germline V CDR1 and CDR2: LGHNA, YSLEER. V dropped 3 bases and J dropped 2; count of bases not matched to a gene: 3. In nucleotides, the CDR3 is TGCGCCAGCAGCCAGACTAGCGGGGCAGCCTACAATGAGCAGTTCTTC. It translates to CASSQTSGAAYNEQFF.

The V and J genes are TRBV7-2 and TRBJ2-1; D is uncertain. With 4 bases removed from V and 8 bases from J, the gap between germline ends came to 24 bases. CDR3 length: 17 amino acids. CDR1 and CDR2 (germline): SGHTA, FQGNSA. CDR3 residues: CASSSLGSGGSVYEQFF. Written as DNA, the CDR3 is TGTGCCAGCAGCTCCCTTGGGTCCGGCGGATCGGTCTATGAGCAGTTCTTC. Based on the CDR3 plus reference TRBV7-2 and TRBJ2-1, the full variable domain is GAGVSQSPSNKVTEKGKDVELRCDPISGHTALYWYRQSLGQGLEFLIYFQGNSAPDKSGLPSDRFSAERTGGSVSTLTIQRTQQEDSAVYLCASSSLGSGGSVYEQFFGPGTRLTVL.

CDR3 in DNA: TGTGCCAGCAGTGGACAGGGTGGCGAGCAGTACTTC. Translated, it gives CASSGQGGEQYF. The chain recombines TRBV2 with TRBJ2-7; 7 positions agree with TRBD1. Per germline, CDR1 SNHLY and CDR2 FYNNEI. The CDR3 is made up of 12 amino acids. The V gene end was trimmed by 4 bases and the J gene end by 6 bases; junction bases not matched to a gene: 3.

The chain carries TRBV24-1 and TRBJ2-6; the D gene is possibly TRBD1 (6 bases). There are 17 residues in the CDR3. Trimming pared 5 bases from V and 0 bases from J, leaving 13 bases between. From germline, CDR1 is KGHDR and CDR2 SFDVKD. The CDR3 nucleotides are TGTGCCACCAGTGGCAAAGGGGGTAGCTCTGGGGCCAACGTCCTGACTTTC. Translating it yields CATSGKGGSSGANVLTF.

This chain connects TRBV28 to TRBJ2-5; 12 bases line up with TRBD2. Germline loops: CDR1 MDHEN, CDR2 SYDVKM. The length of the CDR3 is 17 residues. Unmatched junction bases numbered 8, after V lost 5 bases and J lost 1 base. The CDR3 loop reads CASSGAGTSGLQETQYF. DNA of the CDR3: TGTGCCAGCAGTGGCGCCGGGACTAGCGGGCTCCAAGAGACCCAGTACTTC. The full variable domain, in which reference TRBV28 and TRBJ2-5 provide the parts outside the CDR3, is DVKVTQSSRYLVKRTGEKVFLECVQDMDHENMFWYRQDPGLGLRLIYFSYDVKMKEKGDIPEGYSVSREKKERFSLILESASTNQTSMYLCASSGAGTSGLQETQYFGPGTRLLVL.

About this clone: The junction shows a germline mismatch at one end, possibly a read error. This chain joins TRBV4-3 and TRBJ1-4; 9 nucleotides line up with TRBD1. The CDR3 spans 17 residues. Germline CDR1 LGHNA, CDR2 YSLEER. CDR3 region: CASSHIAQGATNEKLFF. CDR3 DNA sequence: TGCGCCAGCAGCCACATAGCACAGGGGGCAACGAATGAAAAACTGTTTTTT.

The V and J genes are TRBV21-1 and TRBJ1-1. TRBV21-1 is an annotated pseudogene. This CDR3 is built from 17 residues. CDR3 sequence reads: CASSEKRGRRVVTEAFF. The DNA of the CDR3 is TGTGCCAGCAGCGAGAAACGAGGGAGAAGGGTGGTCACTGAAGCTTTCTTT.

The chain has TRBV2 and TRBJ1-6; D not resolved. This CDR3 is built from 15 residues. With 4 bases removed from V and 3 bases from J, the gap between germline ends came to 10 bases. CDR1 is SNHLY, CDR2 FYNNEI, per germline. The CDR3 loop is CASSVEEGYNSPLHF. The CDR3 nucleotides read TGTGCCAGCAGTGTGGAGGAGGGCTATAATTCACCCCTCCACTTT. Complete variable domain (other parts from reference TRBV2 and TRBJ1-6): EPEVTQTPSHQVTQMGQEVILRCVPISNHLYFYWYRQILGQKVEFLVSFYNNEISEKSEIFDDQFSVERPDGSNFTLKIRSTKLEDSAMYFCASSVEEGYNSPLHFGNGTRLTVT.

This chain joins TRBV5-1 and TRBJ2-1, with D possibly matching TRBD2 (5 bases). V gave up 6 bases and J gave up 6 bases, with 16 bases separating them. This CDR3 has 14 amino acids. In germline, CDR1 is SGHRS, CDR2 YFSETQ. For the CDR3, the DNA is TGCGCCAGCACCCGGGCCATAGGAGGCAATGAGCAGTTCTTC. Translated: CASTRAIGGNEQFF.

The chain links TRBV28 to TRBJ1-1; 8 bases are shared with TRBD1. The CDR3 loop spans 15 amino acids. CDR1 is MDHEN, CDR2 SYDVKM, per germline. Germline trimming cut 3 bases from V and 5 bases from J; bases unmatched to any gene: 8. The CDR3 sequence is CASSLRTGTQTEAFF. In DNA form, the CDR3 reads TGTGCCAGCAGTTTGCGGACAGGGACGCAAACTGAAGCTTTCTTT.

This clone showed up just once. The chain couples TRBV3-1 (or the pseudogene TRBV3-2) to TRBJ2-5, with TRBD1 matching 8 bases. V shed 3 bases, J shed 3 bases, and the junction held 0 bases outside the gene matches. CDR1 is LGHDT, CDR2 YNNKEL, per germline (reference sequence). CDR3 size: 13 residues. For the CDR3, the DNA is TGTGCCAGCAGCCAGGACAGGGAAGAGACCCAGTACTTC. Its translation: CASSQDREETQYF.

A single count supports this clone. The chain uses TRBV19 and TRBJ1-1, with TRBD1 matching over 8 bases. CDR1 is LNHDA, CDR2 SQIVND, per germline (reference sequence). The CDR3 runs 13 residues. J was trimmed by 1 base and V by 6 bases; bases with no gene match: 1. CDR3 sequence (DNA): TGTGCCAGTAGGGACAGGGCGAACACTGAAGCTTTCTTT. Its protein is CASRDRANTEAFF. Full variable domain (rest looked up from reference TRBV19 and TRBJ1-1): DGGITQSPKYLFRKEGQNVTLSCEQNLNHDAMYWYRQDPGQGLRLIYYSQIVNDFQKGDIAEGYSVSREKKESFPLTVTSAQKNPTAFYLCASRDRANTEAFFGQGTRLTVV.

The chain has TRBV5-6 and TRBJ2-7; weak D call: TRBD1 (5 bases). The CDR3 covers 12 residues. Germline V gene sequence: CDR1 SGHDT, CDR2 YYEEEE. Trimming stripped 0 bases from V and 5 bases from J, with 6 bases between. CDR3 DNA sequence: TGTGCCAGCAGCTTGGTAGGGGACGAGCAGTACTTC. Amino acids: CASSLVGDEQYF.

The chain couples TRBV24-1 to TRBJ2-7; D perhaps matches TRBD1 (6 bases). The V gene lost 4 bases and the J gene lost 4 bases, with 13 bases spanning the gap. Germline V gives CDR1 KGHDR, CDR2 SFDVKD. The CDR3 is 14 residues long. The CDR3 sequence: CATSESGQIYEQYF. For the CDR3, the DNA is TGTGCCACCAGTGAAAGTGGACAGATTTACGAGCAGTACTTC.

The rearrangement links TRBV6-2 or TRBV6-3 to TRBJ2-5; 10 bases fit TRBD1. Trimming at V came to 5 bases and at J to 2 bases, leaving 8 bases not matched to a gene. The germline CDR1 and CDR2 sequences are MNHEY and SVGEGT. CDR3 length: 16 residues. CDR3 amino acids: CASSQRTGGGQETQYF. For the CDR3, the DNA is TGTGCCAGCAGTCAGAGGACAGGGGGAGGGCAAGAGACCCAGTACTTC.

V and J are TRBV6-5 and TRBJ2-5; 8 bases align to TRBD1. The J segment lost 5 bases and the V segment lost 2 bases, leaving 7 bases of the junction unmatched. CDR3 size: 15 residues. Per germline, CDR1 MNHEY and CDR2 SVGAGI. As DNA, the CDR3 is TGTGCCAGCAGTTACGTCCGCAGGGGGCAGGAGACCCAGTACTTC. Its translation: CASSYVRRGQETQYF.

This clone was observed a single time. The rearrangement links TRBV7-8 to TRBJ1-1; unclear D gene. V lost 5 bases and J 1 base, leaving 14 bases between the germline ends. The CDR3 is made up of 15 amino acids. CDR1 is SGHVS and CDR2 is FQNEAQ in the germline V gene. Here the CDR3 DNA reads TGTGCCAGCAGCCCGTCGGGTCGAGGGAACACTGAAGCTTTCTTT. Residues: CASSPSGRGNTEAFF.

This clone was detected once. V is TRBV10-1 and J is TRBJ2-1; TRBD1 is a possible D gene (5 bases). Germline V gene sequence: CDR1 WNHNN, CDR2 SYGVQD (reference sequence). The CDR3 length is 13 residues. V lost 3 bases and J 8 bases, leaving 11 bases between the germline ends. The CDR3 loop is CASSDTGWDEQFF. The CDR3 coding sequence is TGCGCCAGCAGTGATACAGGTTGGGATGAGCAGTTCTTC.

The chain employs TRBV19 and TRBJ2-7, with TRBD2 matching over 8 bases. The CDR3 covers 16 residues. Looked up from germline, CDR1 is LNHDA and CDR2 is SQIVND (reference sequence). With 0 bases clipped from V and 3 bases from J, the junction kept 7 bases outside the gene matches. CDR3: CASSIDGSGGIYEQYF. The CDR3 nucleotides are TGTGCCAGTAGTATAGACGGCAGCGGGGGAATCTACGAGCAGTACTTC.

J is TRBJ1-6 and V is TRBV30, with a tentative D call TRBD1 (6 bases). V shed 4 bases and J shed 8 bases, with 12 bases lying between them. The CDR3 is 13 residues long. CDR1 and CDR2 (germline): GTSNPN, SVGIG (reference sequence). The CDR3 loop is CAWNRDEDSPLHF. The CDR3 DNA reads TGTGCCTGGAACAGGGACGAGGATTCACCCCTCCACTTT.

The chain joins TRBV5-5 to TRBJ1-2; the D is unclear. Trimming shortened V by 0 bases and J by 1 base, and 10 bases separated the two germline ends. Germline loops: CDR1 SGHKS, CDR2 YYEKEE (reference sequence). The CDR3 has 15 amino acids. The chain's CDR3 is CASSLAGGFNYGYTF. Here the CDR3 DNA reads TGTGCCAGCAGCTTGGCCGGCGGATTTAACTATGGCTACACCTTC.

J is TRBJ1-2 and V is TRBV24-1; 8 bases align to TRBD1. Germline V CDR1 and CDR2: KGHDR, SFDVKD. The CDR3 covers 16 residues. Trimming removed 2 bases from V and 4 bases from J; junction bases left unmatched: 8. In nucleotides, the CDR3 is TGTGCCACCAGTGATTCCCGAACAGGGGGATTCTATGGCTACACCTTC. Its protein is CATSDSRTGGFYGYTF.